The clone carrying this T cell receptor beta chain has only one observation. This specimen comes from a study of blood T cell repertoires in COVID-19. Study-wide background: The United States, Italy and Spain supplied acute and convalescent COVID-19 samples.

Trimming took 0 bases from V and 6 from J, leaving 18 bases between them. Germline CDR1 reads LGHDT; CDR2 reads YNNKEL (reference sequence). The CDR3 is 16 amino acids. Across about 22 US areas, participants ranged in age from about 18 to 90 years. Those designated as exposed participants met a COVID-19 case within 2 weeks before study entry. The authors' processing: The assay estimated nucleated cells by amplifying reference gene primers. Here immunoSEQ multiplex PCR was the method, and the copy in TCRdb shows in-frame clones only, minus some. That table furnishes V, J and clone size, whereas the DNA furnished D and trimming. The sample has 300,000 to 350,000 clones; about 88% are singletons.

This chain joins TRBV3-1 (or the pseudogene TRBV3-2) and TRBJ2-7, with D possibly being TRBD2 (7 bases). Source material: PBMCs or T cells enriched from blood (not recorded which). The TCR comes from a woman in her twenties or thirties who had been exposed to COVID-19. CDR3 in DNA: TGTGCCAGCAGCCAAGAGGGCGCGGGGGCGTCAAGCGAGCAGTACTTC. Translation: CASSQEGAGASSEQYF.